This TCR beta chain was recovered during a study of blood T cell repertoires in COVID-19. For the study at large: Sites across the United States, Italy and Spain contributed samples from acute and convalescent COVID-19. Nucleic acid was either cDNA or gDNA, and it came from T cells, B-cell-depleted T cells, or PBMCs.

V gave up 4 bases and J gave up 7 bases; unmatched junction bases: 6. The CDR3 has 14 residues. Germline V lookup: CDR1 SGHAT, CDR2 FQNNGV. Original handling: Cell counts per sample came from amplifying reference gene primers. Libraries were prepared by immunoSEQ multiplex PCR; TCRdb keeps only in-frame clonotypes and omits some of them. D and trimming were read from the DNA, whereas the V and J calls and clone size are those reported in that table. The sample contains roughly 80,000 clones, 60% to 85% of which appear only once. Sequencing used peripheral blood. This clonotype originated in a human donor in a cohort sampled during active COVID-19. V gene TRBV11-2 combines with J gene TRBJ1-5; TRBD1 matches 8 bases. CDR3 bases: TGTGCCAGCAGCTCCGGACAGGGCTTGCAGCCCCAGCATTTT. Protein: CASSSGQGLQPQHF.